Below, 26 T cell receptor beta chains from the same sample are listed, as sequenced in a study of control samples from healthy donors and cancer patients. The method was immunoSEQ multiplex PCR; TCRdb's version includes in-frame clones alone and lacks a portion of them. The profile shows 200,000 to 250,000 clones, about 94% of them singletons. Sequencing was carried out using blood. The receptor source for this set is a man in his fifties in good health.

V and J are TRBV9 and TRBJ2-5; tentatively, D is TRBD2 (7 bases). The CDR3 is 14 amino acids. V lost 3 bases and J lost 1, with 10 bases in between. The germline CDR1 and CDR2 sequences are SGDLS and YYNGEE. In DNA, the CDR3 is TGTGCCAGCAGCGCCCGGGGGGCCCAAGAGACCCAGTACTTC. Translating gives CASSARGAQETQYF. The whole variable domain, filled in from reference TRBV9 and TRBJ2-5, reads DSGVTQTPKHLITATGQRVTLRCSPRSGDLSVYWYQQSLDQGLQFLIQYYNGEERAKGNILERFSAQQFPDLHSELNLSSLELGDSALYFCASSARGAQETQYFGPGTRLLVL.

The chain employs TRBV7-2 and TRBJ1-6; D is possibly TRBD1 (5 bases). The CDR3 totals 15 residues. Trimming left V 5 bases short and J 6 bases short, with 14 bases between. Per the germline V gene, CDR1 is SGHTA and CDR2 is FQGNSA. The DNA for the CDR3 is TGTGCCAGCAGCCCGGGACGGGGAACTAATTCACCCCTCCACTTT. It translates to CASSPGRGTNSPLHF.

V is TRBV3-1 (or the pseudogene TRBV3-2) and J is TRBJ1-2, with D tentatively TRBD1 (5 bases). Germline assignment: CDR1 LGHDT and CDR2 YNNKEL (reference sequence). Trimming removed 7 bases at V and 4 bases at J, with 19 bases between. This CDR3 has 15 amino acids. Written as DNA, the CDR3 is TGTGCCAGCACCCCGGAGGGGTATCCGGGCTATGGCTACACCTTC. This translates into CASTPEGYPGYGYTF.

This clone appeared a few times. The genes are TRBV7-9 and TRBJ2-1, with 7 bases identical to TRBD1. With 5 bases clipped from V and 14 bases from J, the junction kept 6 bases outside the gene matches. The CDR3 is 11 amino acids. CDR1 and CDR2 from the germline V gene are SEHNR and FQNEAQ (reference sequence). CDR3: CASSQTGNKFF. CDR3 in DNA: TGTGCCAGCAGCCAGACAGGGAATAAGTTCTTC.

The J gene is TRBJ2-1, the V gene TRBV11-3; D remains unclear. Germline loops: CDR1 SGHNT, CDR2 YENEEA. Trimming shortened V by 1 base and J by 0 bases, and 4 bases separated the two germline ends. This CDR3 region has 14 residues. CDR3 protein: CASSLGSSYNEQFF. CDR3 bases: TGTGCCAGCAGCTTAGGGAGCTCCTACAATGAGCAGTTCTTC. Filled out from reference TRBV11-3 and TRBJ2-1, the complete variable domain reads EAGVVQSPRYKIIEKKQPVAFWCNPISGHNTLYWYLQNLGQGPELLIRYENEEAVDDSQLPKDRFSAERLKGVDSTLKIQPAELGDSAVYLCASSLGSSYNEQFFGPGTRLTVL.

The chain is built from TRBV2 and TRBJ1-6; TRBD1 is a possible D gene (5 bases). V was trimmed by 4 bases and J by 7 bases, leaving 20 bases between them. The CDR3 sequence is 17 residues long. Germline CDR1 and CDR2: SNHLY and FYNNEI. This chain's CDR3 is CASSALQAVTLNSPLHF. The CDR3 nucleotides are TGTGCCAGCAGTGCCTTACAGGCGGTTACCCTAAATTCACCCCTCCACTTT.

J is TRBJ2-1 and V is TRBV2; 7 bases are a match to TRBD1. Germline CDR1 SNHLY, CDR2 FYNNEI. The CDR3 is made up of 14 amino acids. V was pared by 8 bases and J by 0 bases, with 4 bases of the junction left unmatched. CDR3 amino acids: CASHRDSSYNEQFF. The CDR3 DNA follows: TGTGCCAGCCACCGGGACAGCTCCTACAATGAGCAGTTCTTC.

The V gene is TRBV6-5, the J gene TRBJ1-1, with D unresolved. CDR3 size: 12 residues. V dropped 6 bases and J dropped 11 bases, with 16 bases sitting between them. Looked up from germline, CDR1 is MNHEY and CDR2 is SVGAGI. This chain's CDR3 is CASSRVGSGAFF. The CDR3 DNA reads TGTGCCAGCAGCAGAGTGGGTTCCGGGGCTTTCTTT.

This chain links TRBV25-1 with TRBJ2-3, with D uncertain. With 3 bases removed from V and 3 bases from J, the gap between germline ends came to 4 bases. Germline V gene lookup returns CDR1 MGHDK and CDR2 SYGVNS. CDR3 length: 12 amino acids. As DNA, the CDR3 is TGTGCCAGCAGTGATGGGACAGATACGCAGTATTTT. Translated: CASSDGTDTQYF. Filled out from reference TRBV25-1 and TRBJ2-3, the complete variable domain reads EADIYQTPRYLVIGTGKKITLECSQTMGHDKMYWYQQDPGMELHLIHYSYGVNSTEKGDLSSESTVSRIRTEHFPLTLESARPSHTSQYLCASSDGTDTQYFGPGTRLTVL.

This clone appeared once. The chain is built from TRBV28 and TRBJ1-1; D remains unclear. Germline CDR1 reads MDHEN; CDR2 reads SYDVKM. Trimming removed 7 bases from V and 7 bases from J, with 10 bases in between. The CDR3 spans 11 residues. Here the CDR3 reads CASTSPGEAFF. The CDR3 nucleotides read TGTGCCAGCACCTCACCGGGTGAAGCTTTCTTT.

The chain uses TRBV6-6 and TRBJ1-3; D is uncertain. V dropped 3 bases and J dropped 4 bases, with 10 bases sitting between them. This CDR3 spans 14 amino acids. The germline V gene has CDR1 MNHNY and CDR2 SVGAGI (reference sequence). The CDR3 DNA reads TGTGCCAGCAGTTATACAGCCCTGGGAAACACCATATATTTT. It encodes CASSYTALGNTIYF.

This chain connects TRBV5-1 to TRBJ1-3; D gene ambiguous. V dropped 0 bases and J dropped 1 base, with 11 bases sitting between them. The germline CDR1 and CDR2 sequences are SGHRS and YFSETQ. The CDR3 runs to 16 residues. The CDR3 sequence is CASSLETPISGNTIYF. The CDR3, as DNA: TGCGCCAGCAGCTTGGAGACACCTATATCTGGAAACACCATATATTTT.

This chain joins TRBV7-2 and TRBJ2-5; 9 positions match TRBD1. Germline lookup yields CDR1 SGHTA and CDR2 FQGNSA. Losses at the gene ends were 5 bases for V and 5 bases for J; bases not matched to a gene: 9. This CDR3 has 15 amino acids. CDR3 DNA: TGTGCCAGCAGCCCGAGGACAGGGGAGATGGAGACCCAGTACTTC. Protein: CASSPRTGEMETQYF.

The rearrangement links TRBV7-2 to TRBJ2-7, with 7 bases that match TRBD1. This CDR3 has 15 residues. The germline CDR1 and CDR2 sequences are SGHTA and FQGNSA. The V segment lost 4 bases and the J segment 1 base; nucleotides outside the gene matches: 7. The CDR3 here is CASSWQGVSSYEQYF. The CDR3, as DNA: TGTGCCAGCAGCTGGCAGGGGGTTTCATCCTACGAGCAGTACTTC.

Concerning this clone: The sample holds other DNA sequences that translate to the same CDR3. This chain uses TRBV7-2 with TRBJ1-2, with D unresolved. Trimming shortened V by 5 bases and J by 0 bases, and 7 bases separated the two germline ends. The CDR3 is 13 amino acids. Looked up from germline, CDR1 is SGHTA and CDR2 is FQGNSA. CDR3 protein: CASSTAPNYGYTF. The CDR3 region has the DNA TGTGCCAGCAGCACGGCACCTAACTATGGCTACACCTTC. Full variable domain (rest looked up from reference TRBV7-2 and TRBJ1-2): GAGVSQSPSNKVTEKGKDVELRCDPISGHTALYWYRQSLGQGLEFLIYFQGNSAPDKSGLPSDRFSAERTGGSVSTLTIQRTQQEDSAVYLCASSTAPNYGYTFGSGTRLTVV.

The chain employs TRBV5-6 and TRBJ2-7; D not resolved. The ends were cut back, 3 bases at V and 1 base at J, with 2 bases in the middle. Germline V CDR1 and CDR2: SGHDT, YYEEEE. The CDR3 is 11 residues long. CDR3 nucleotide sequence: TGTGCCAGCAGCTCTTCCTACGAGCAGTACTTC. Amino acid sequence: CASSSSYEQYF.

Points on this clone: The same CDR3 is also encoded by other DNA sequences in this sample. The chain has TRBV12-3 or TRBV12-4 and TRBJ1-2; D call uncertain. V dropped 3 bases and J dropped 5 bases, with 4 bases sitting between them. The CDR3 length is 11 residues. The CDR3 DNA sequence: TGTGCCAGCAGTTTCGGATATGGCTACACCTTC. Protein product: CASSFGYGYTF.

The rearrangement links TRBV7-2 to TRBJ2-2; D call uncertain. Trimming shortened V by 4 bases and J by 0 bases, and 12 bases separated the two germline ends. Germline-derived CDR1 and CDR2 are SGHTA and FQGNSA. The CDR3 is 16 residues long. CDR3 sequence reads: CASSSLSGTNTGELFF. The DNA of the CDR3 is TGTGCCAGCAGCTCCCTATCCGGAACGAACACCGGGGAGCTGTTTTTT.

This clone has a single count. In DNA form, the CDR3 reads TGTGCCAGCAGCTTGTTATTGGTTGGGGCGTACGAGCAGTTCTTC. The encoded protein is CASSLLLVGAYEQFF. The rearrangement uses TRBV7-2 and TRBJ2-1, with D tentatively TRBD1 (5 bases). The germline gives CDR1 SGHTA, CDR2 FQGNSA. V gave up 3 bases and J gave up 10 bases, with 19 bases separating them. The CDR3 is made up of 15 amino acids. Drawing the rest from reference TRBV7-2 and TRBJ2-1, the complete variable domain is GAGVSQSPSNKVTEKGKDVELRCDPISGHTALYWYRQSLGQGLEFLIYFQGNSAPDKSGLPSDRFSAERTGGSVSTLTIQRTQQEDSAVYLCASSLLLVGAYEQFFGPGTRLTVL.

This chain uses TRBV28 with TRBJ1-2; D is perhaps TRBD1 (6 bases). The germline V gene has CDR1 MDHEN and CDR2 SYDVKM. The V end was cut by 6 bases, the J end by 5 bases, with 10 bases between. The CDR3 covers 12 residues. The CDR3 region has the DNA TGTGCCAGCAGCCCCGACAGGTATGGCTACACCTTC. Its translation: CASSPDRYGYTF.

V and J are TRBV28 and TRBJ1-2, with D tentatively TRBD1 (6 bases). Germline CDR1 is MDHEN and CDR2 is SYDVKM. The CDR3 totals 14 residues. V was clipped by 5 bases and J by 2 bases, with 12 bases between them. The CDR3 region is CASSARTENYGYTF. In nucleotides, the CDR3 is TGTGCCAGCAGTGCGCGGACAGAGAACTATGGCTACACCTTC.

To note about this clone: Additional DNA sequences in this sample encode the identical CDR3. The chain employs TRBV9 and TRBJ2-5, with D maybe TRBD2 (6 bases). This CDR3 region has 14 residues. Germline values: CDR1 SGDLS, CDR2 YYNGEE. Deletions cut 0 bases from V and 4 bases from J, with 10 bases between. The CDR3 DNA reads as TGTGCCAGCAGCGTAGTGCCCGGGGGAGAGACCCAGTACTTC. It is translated as CASSVVPGGETQYF.

V usage is TRBV6-5 and J usage is TRBJ1-1, with TRBD1 matching over 7 bases. Germline V gene lookup returns CDR1 MNHEY and CDR2 SVGAGI. This CDR3 comprises 13 residues. The ends lost 6 bases at V and 5 bases at J; junction bases unmatched: 6. Written as DNA, the CDR3 is TGTGCCAGCAGACCAAGCAGGGGGACTGAAGCTTTCTTT. It is translated as CASRPSRGTEAFF.

The chain is built from TRBV7-9 and TRBJ1-6, with D perhaps matching TRBD1 (6 bases). This CDR3 is built from 15 residues. V was shortened by 2 bases and J by 7 bases, with 12 bases between the two germline ends. The germline gives CDR1 SEHNR, CDR2 FQNEAQ (reference sequence). CDR3 residues: CASSLNRQDNSPLHF. DNA of the CDR3: TGTGCCAGCAGCTTAAATAGACAGGACAATTCACCCCTCCACTTT.

The V and J genes are TRBV9 and TRBJ1-3, with D unresolved. There are 15 residues in the CDR3. Germline V CDR1 and CDR2: SGDLS, YYNGEE. The ends were cut back, 0 bases at V and 0 bases at J, with 7 bases in the middle. The CDR3 is CASSVGASSGNTIYF. Here the CDR3 DNA reads TGTGCCAGCAGCGTAGGTGCCAGCTCTGGAAACACCATATATTTT.

The chain carries TRBV7-8 and TRBJ1-6; D is unclear. Trimming removed 1 base from V and 0 bases from J, with 10 bases in between. This CDR3 spans 17 amino acids. CDR1 and CDR2 (germline): SGHVS, FQNEAQ. CDR3 loop: CASSLGPLSSYNSPLHF. CDR3 sequence (DNA): TGTGCCAGCAGCTTAGGACCCCTTAGCTCCTATAATTCACCCCTCCACTTT. The full variable domain, its missing parts supplied by reference TRBV7-8 and TRBJ1-6, is GAGVSQSPRYKVAKRGQDVALRCDPISGHVSLFWYQQALGQGPEFLTYFQNEAQLDKSGLPSDRFFAERPEGSVSTLKIQRTQQEDSAVYLCASSLGPLSSYNSPLHFGNGTRLTVT.